One sample yielded the 27 T cell receptor beta chains listed below, sequenced in a study of CD8+ T cells in alopecia areata. Treatment of the sample: oral pan-JAK inhibitor, 5-10 mg twice daily. Isolated RNA was reverse transcribed into cDNA used as the sequencing template. The protocol was immunoSEQ multiplex PCR, while the TCRdb copy is restricted to in-frame clones and leaves out a portion. The data contain 130,000 or so clones, about 85% of them singletons. The sample in question was CD8+ T cells sorted from blood, obtained at week 4, from a patient treated with tofacitinib. The receptors originated from a human donor with alopecia areata.

This chain joins TRBV19 and TRBJ2-7; perhaps TRBD2 as D (6 bases). Looked up from germline, CDR1 is LNHDA and CDR2 is SQIVND (reference sequence). V was clipped by 1 base and J by 4 bases, with 11 bases between them. The CDR3 totals 14 residues. CDR3 sequence reads: CASSIVAGQYEQYF. In DNA, the CDR3 is TGTGCCAGTAGTATAGTTGCGGGGCAATACGAGCAGTACTTC.

The chain couples TRBV13 to TRBJ2-7; perhaps TRBD1 as D (6 bases). The germline V gene has CDR1 PRHDT and CDR2 FYEKMQ (reference sequence). The CDR3 covers 15 residues. Deletions cut 3 bases from V and 6 bases from J, with 18 bases between. This CDR3 reads CASSFLLGTHSEQYF. The CDR3 region has the DNA TGTGCCAGCAGCTTCCTTCTTGGGACACACTCCGAGCAGTACTTC.

The genes are TRBV11-2 and TRBJ2-5, with D possibly TRBD2 on 5 matching bases. The CDR3 length is 12 residues. In germline, CDR1 is SGHAT, CDR2 FQNNGV. The ends were cut back, 9 bases at V and 3 bases at J, with 11 bases in the middle. CDR3 sequence: CASEGLEETQYF. The CDR3 nucleotides are TGTGCCAGTGAGGGCCTGGAAGAGACCCAGTACTTC.

The chain has TRBV25-1 and TRBJ2-6; tentatively, D is TRBD1 or TRBD2 (5 bases each). The CDR3 spans 16 residues. CDR1 is MGHDK and CDR2 is SYGVNS in the germline V gene. Trimming left V 4 bases short and J 2 bases short, with 12 bases between. In nucleotides, the CDR3 is TGTGCCAGCAGTGGGGACGCTCGGCCTGGGGCCAACGTCCTGACTTTC. It yields the protein CASSGDARPGANVLTF.

DNA for the CDR3: TGCAGCGTTGAAGATGAAGGGAACACCTCCTACGAGCAGTACTTC. Protein sequence: CSVEDEGNTSYEQYF. This chain joins TRBV29-1 and TRBJ2-7; D gene uncertain. V was trimmed by 0 bases and J by 0 bases, leaving 12 bases between them. CDR3 length equals 15 residues. Germline CDR1 reads SQVTM; CDR2 reads ANQGSEA.

The chain couples TRBV6-5 to TRBJ2-3; 8 bases fit TRBD2. Germline V CDR1 and CDR2: MNHEY, SVGAGI. The trim removed 4 bases at V and 0 bases at J, leaving 3 bases unmatched. The CDR3 loop spans 15 amino acids. CDR3: CASSSLAGSTDTQYF. The DNA of the CDR3 is TGTGCCAGCAGTTCCCTAGCGGGTAGCACAGATACGCAGTATTTT.

The rearrangement joins TRBV5-4 to TRBJ2-1; 12 bases agree with TRBD2. Per germline, CDR1 SGHNT and CDR2 YYREEE (reference sequence). This CDR3 has 16 residues. The V and J ends lost 3 bases and 8 bases, in that order; junction bases with no gene match: 9. The CDR3, as DNA: TGTGCCAGCAGCTCCCTAGCGGGAGGGCCAGAGGATGAGCAGTTCTTC. This sequence encodes CASSSLAGGPEDEQFF.

This rearrangement joins TRBV29-1 to TRBJ2-7; no clear D. V lost 4 bases, J lost 1 base, and 11 bases lay in between. The CDR3 is 13 amino acids. Germline CDR1 and CDR2: SQVTM and ANQGSEA. The CDR3 nucleotides are TGCAGCGTTGGGGCAGCTACTTCCTACGAGCAGTACTTC. Protein sequence: CSVGAATSYEQYF.

The genes are TRBV2 and TRBJ2-5; D remains unclear. Trimming pared 8 bases from V and 0 bases from J, leaving 13 bases between. The germline V gene has CDR1 SNHLY and CDR2 FYNNEI. This CDR3 spans 14 amino acids. CDR3 sequence: CASASVENQETQYF. Written as DNA, the CDR3 is TGTGCCAGCGCTAGTGTAGAAAACCAAGAGACCCAGTACTTC.

This chain uses TRBV9 with TRBJ2-3, with D hard to call. Per the germline V gene, CDR1 is SGDLS and CDR2 is YYNGEE. V lost 0 bases, J lost 0 bases, and 5 bases lay in between. There are 14 residues in the CDR3. The CDR3 DNA sequence: TGTGCCAGCAGCGTAGACGGGAGCACAGATACGCAGTATTTT. It codes for CASSVDGSTDTQYF.

The gene calls are TRBV4-2 and TRBJ2-7, with TRBD2 identical over 7 bases. V lost 4 bases, J lost 4 bases, and 7 bases stayed unmatched. The CDR3 is made up of 14 amino acids. The germline V gene encodes CDR1 LGHNA and CDR2 YNFKEQ. The chain's CDR3 is CASSPRTSVYEQYF. The CDR3 bases are TGTGCCAGCAGCCCAAGGACTAGTGTGTACGAGCAGTACTTC.

This chain joins TRBV7-8 and TRBJ2-1; TRBD1 might be the D (5 bases). From germline, CDR1 is SGHVS and CDR2 FQNEAQ. The CDR3 is made up of 15 amino acids. The germline V and J ends were trimmed by 1 base and 5 bases, with 12 bases remaining between them. The CDR3 nucleotides read TGTGCCAGCAGCTTAGTGGCAGGGTTACACAATGAGCAGTTCTTC. It specifies CASSLVAGLHNEQFF.

The chain carries TRBV30 and TRBJ1-1; tentative D call: TRBD1 (5 bases). CDR3 length equals 16 residues. Deletions cut 3 bases from V and 0 bases from J, with 17 bases between. Germline V gene data show CDR1 as GTSNPN and CDR2 as SVGIG (reference sequence). CDR3 sequence (DNA): TGTGCCTGGAGGGGGGAGCAGACGGTAATGAACACTGAAGCTTTCTTT. Protein sequence: CAWRGEQTVMNTEAFF.

The rearrangement uses TRBV5-6 and TRBJ2-5, with a possible D match to TRBD1 (5 bases). Germline V gives CDR1 SGHDT, CDR2 YYEEEE. The CDR3 has 13 residues. Trimming removed 1 base from V and 2 bases from J, with 6 bases in between. The CDR3 reads CASSLQGQETQYF. CDR3 sequence (DNA): TGTGCCAGCAGCTTGCAGGGACAAGAGACCCAGTACTTC. The whole variable domain, remainder taken from reference TRBV5-6 and TRBJ2-5, is DAGVTQSPTHLIKTRGQQVTLRCSPKSGHDTVSWYQQALGQGPQFIFQYYEEEERQRGNFPDRFSGHQFPNYSSELNVNALLLGDSALYLCASSLQGQETQYFGPGTRLLVL.

The V gene is TRBV27, the J gene TRBJ1-2; 8 nucleotides agree with TRBD1. Germline CDR1 and CDR2: MNHEY and SMNVEV (reference sequence). V lost 5 bases, J lost 10 bases, and 6 bases stayed unmatched. The CDR3 spans 12 residues. The CDR3 nucleotides are TGTGCCAGCAGTCCAAGGACAGGGAACTACACCTTC. Translated, it gives CASSPRTGNYTF.

This clone was recorded once. The rearrangement joins TRBV27 to TRBJ2-7; 8 bases are shared with TRBD1. Germline V CDR1 and CDR2: MNHEY, SMNVEV (reference sequence). The CDR3 is made up of 13 amino acids. V lost 6 bases to trimming and J lost 5 bases; unmatched junction nucleotides: 6. The CDR3 is CASSFGQGNEQYF. In DNA form, the CDR3 reads TGTGCCAGCAGCTTCGGACAGGGAAACGAGCAGTACTTC.

The V call is TRBV19, the J call TRBJ1-1; the match to TRBD1 covers 10 bases. After removal of 5 bases from V and 6 bases from J, the junction contained 3 bases not matched to a gene. CDR3 length: 13 residues. Germline CDR1 reads LNHDA; CDR2 reads SQIVND (reference sequence). The chain's CDR3 is CASSWGQGPEAFF. CDR3 DNA sequence: TGTGCCAGTAGTTGGGGACAGGGGCCTGAAGCTTTCTTT.

A note on this clone: Within the sample, other DNA sequences also encode this same CDR3. V and J are TRBV27 and TRBJ2-7, with no clear D. Germline CDR1 reads MNHEY; CDR2 reads SMNVEV (reference sequence). This CDR3 is built from 13 residues. Trimming stripped 2 bases from V and 1 base from J, with 6 bases between. This CDR3 is CASSLGGSYEQYF. The CDR3 DNA reads as TGTGCCAGCAGTTTAGGCGGTTCCTACGAGCAGTACTTC.

The chain combines TRBV7-8 with TRBJ2-7, with D perhaps matching TRBD1 (5 bases). Trimming took off 4 bases at V and 5 bases at J, with 12 bases between the two ends. Germline values: CDR1 SGHVS, CDR2 FQNEAQ. This CDR3 has 13 amino acids. This CDR3 reads CASSSAPRDEQYF. As DNA, the CDR3 is TGTGCCAGCAGCTCAGCCCCCAGGGACGAGCAGTACTTC. The full variable domain, in which reference TRBV7-8 and TRBJ2-7 provide the parts outside the CDR3, is GAGVSQSPRYKVAKRGQDVALRCDPISGHVSLFWYQQALGQGPEFLTYFQNEAQLDKSGLPSDRFFAERPEGSVSTLKIQRTQQEDSAVYLCASSSAPRDEQYFGPGTRLTVT.

This CDR3 reads CASSLVGGSPNEQYF. The CDR3 DNA sequence: TGTGCCAGCAGCTTAGTAGGCGGGAGCCCGAACGAGCAGTACTTC. The V and J genes are TRBV7-6 and TRBJ2-7; TRBD2 matches 7 bases. Germline V lookup: CDR1 SGHVS, CDR2 FNYEAQ. The CDR3 has 15 residues. V was clipped by 1 base and J by 5 bases; unmatched bases: 8.

This chain connects TRBV2 to TRBJ2-7, with D perhaps matching TRBD1 (5 bases). CDR1 SNHLY and CDR2 FYNNEI come from the germline V gene. The CDR3 sequence is 15 residues long. Trimming shortened V by 5 bases and J by 2 bases, and 16 bases separated the two germline ends. In DNA form, the CDR3 reads TGTGCCAGCAGTTGGGGCAGTCGGGCCCCCTACGAGCAGTACTTC. This translates into CASSWGSRAPYEQYF.

This clone was counted once. This chain joins TRBV9 and TRBJ2-1; the match to TRBD1 covers 7 bases. Trimming took 0 bases from V and 4 from J; bases not matched to a gene: 1. The CDR3 has 14 amino acids. The germline gives CDR1 SGDLS, CDR2 YYNGEE. DNA of the CDR3: TGTGCCAGCAGCGTAGCGACAGGGTACAATGAGCAGTTCTTC. This encodes CASSVATGYNEQFF.

The V and J genes are TRBV30 and TRBJ1-1; 8 bases line up with TRBD1. After removal of 2 bases from V and 4 bases from J, the junction contained 0 bases not matched to a gene. The CDR3 runs 12 residues. The germline gives CDR1 GTSNPN, CDR2 SVGIG (reference sequence). The CDR3 DNA is TGTGCCTGGAGTCAGGGGGCCACTGAAGCTTTCTTT. Translation: CAWSQGATEAFF.

The CDR3 bases are TGCAGCGTTCCCTTGCTAGGGGGGGGCAATGAGCAGTTCTTC. Translating gives CSVPLLGGGNEQFF. V and J are TRBV29-1 and TRBJ2-1; the D gene is possibly TRBD2 (7 bases). V gave up 5 bases and J gave up 6 bases, with 17 bases separating them. Germline V gives CDR1 SQVTM, CDR2 ANQGSEA. The CDR3 contains 14 residues.

The chain couples TRBV13 to TRBJ2-7, with D unclear. Trimming removed 0 bases at V and 5 bases at J, with 11 bases between. Germline V CDR1 and CDR2: PRHDT, FYEKMQ (reference sequence). This CDR3 contains 14 residues. CDR3 amino acids: CASSLGAWKDEQYF. The CDR3 DNA sequence: TGTGCCAGCAGCTTAGGTGCGTGGAAGGACGAGCAGTACTTC.

V is TRBV11-2 and J is TRBJ2-1; D may be TRBD1 (6 bases). The CDR3 loop spans 14 amino acids. With 1 base removed from V and 5 bases from J, the gap between germline ends came to 9 bases. Germline-derived CDR1 and CDR2 are SGHAT and FQNNGV. CDR3 sequence reads: CASSLGTENNEQFF. In nucleotides, the CDR3 is TGTGCCAGCAGCTTAGGGACAGAGAACAATGAGCAGTTCTTC.

In this sample, this clone turned up a few times. V is TRBV29-1 and J is TRBJ2-7; TRBD1 is a possible D gene (6 bases). The CDR3 has 14 residues. Germline V lookup: CDR1 SQVTM, CDR2 ANQGSEA. V dropped 4 bases and J dropped 6 bases, with 19 bases sitting between them. The CDR3 protein is CSVVPPGHPLEQYF. The CDR3 DNA is TGCAGCGTTGTCCCCCCGGGACACCCCCTCGAGCAGTACTTC.